Presented here are 4 T cell receptor beta chains from one specimen sequenced in a study of monozygotic twins with cystic fibrosis. The protocol was immunoSEQ multiplex PCR, while the TCRdb copy is restricted to in-frame clones and leaves out a portion. The repertoire consists of 30,000 to 40,000 clones, with approximately 90% occurring once and the leading ten covering around 0.19%. Source material: blood. The receptors shown here come from a boy between 2 and 10 years old with cystic fibrosis.

The chain links TRBV2 to TRBJ2-7, with 16 bases aligning to TRBD2. The CDR3 loop spans 15 amino acids. Per germline, CDR1 SNHLY and CDR2 FYNNEI. V lost 6 bases and J lost 7; bases outside the gene matches: 6. The CDR3 loop is CASRGLAGGPGEQYF. In nucleotides, the CDR3 is TGTGCCAGCAGGGGACTAGCGGGGGGGCCGGGAGAGCAGTACTTC.

V gene TRBV6-5 combines with J gene TRBJ1-6; D unclear. The CDR3 loop spans 16 amino acids. CDR1 is MNHEY, CDR2 SVGAGI, per germline. V was pared by 4 bases and J by 7 bases, with 17 bases between. This chain's CDR3 is CASSLELLQRNSPLHF. The CDR3 DNA follows: TGTGCCAGCAGTTTAGAATTATTACAGCGGAATTCACCCCTCCACTTT.

This clone has only a few counts. This sequence joins TRBV5-8 and TRBJ1-6; tentatively, D is TRBD1 (6 bases). CDR1 SGHTS and CDR2 YDEGEE come from the germline V gene. CDR3 length: 12 residues. With 6 bases removed from V and 9 bases from J, the gap between germline ends came to 10 bases. The chain's CDR3 is CASKEGVSPLHF. The CDR3 coding sequence is TGTGCCAGCAAAGAGGGGGTTTCACCCCTCCACTTT.

The rearrangement uses TRBV18 and TRBJ2-7; 7 nucleotides match TRBD1. Germline V lookup: CDR1 KGHSH, CDR2 LQKENI. The CDR3 is made up of 15 amino acids. The junction had 9 bases not matched to a gene; V was cut back by 0 bases and J by 7 bases. The CDR3 is CASSPPTGPVREQYF. DNA for the CDR3: TGTGCCAGCTCACCACCGACAGGGCCAGTGAGGGAGCAGTACTTC.